This TCR beta chain was sequenced for a study of blood T cell repertoires in COVID-19 (dated by TCRdb to 2020 to 2021). A note on the overall study: Samples covering the acute and convalescent phases of COVID-19 were provided by collaborators in the United States, Italy and Spain. The dataset comprised deeply sampled blood TCRbeta repertoires from subjects exposed to, actively infected with, or recovered from COVID-19. A freely available public database, intended as a resource for researchers studying the immune response to SARS-CoV-2, is where the repertoires were released. The material from the prospective study consisted of cDNA or gDNA derived from T cells, B-cell-depleted T cells, or PBMCs. HLA class I and class II types, where available, came from metadata supplied by the sample provider rather than from assay-based typing. The sample metadata nearly always contained a de-identified subject ID, COVID-19 status, age in years and sex. The samples were drawn from two sources: the first 160 participants of the ongoing ImmuneRACE study, and fewer than 1,500 subjects contributed by 6 global collaborators. Study-wide findings and limitations: The quantity of clinical and demographic metadata differed by source and by participant and was supplied without curation.

The immunoSEQ Assay, a bias-controlled multiplex PCR, was used to amplify TCRbeta CDR3 regions from genomic DNA. The source study handled its data this way. The number of nucleated cells in each sample was estimated by amplification of reference gene primers within the assay. Sequence reads were collapsed and filtered to measure the absolute abundance of every unique TCRbeta CDR3 rearrangement. For each sample, productive Simpson clonality was calculated as the square root of Simpson's diversity index over productive rearrangements. TCRdb retrieved this table from immuneACCESS and kept in-frame rearrangements only. Not all clones are present; in checked studies, unresolved V genes account for under half, and no reason is known for the remainder. V, J and clone size are taken as reported in that table, and D and trimming were inferred from the DNA itself. The sample table contains fewer than 150,000 clones; only one count was recorded for approximately 80% of them. Jointly, the top ten make up roughly 6.5% of the sample.

This clone appeared a few times. The specificity of this receptor is unknown. Base quality data are lacking; no much larger clone is found one base away. The collaborating institutions used their own protocols to collect whole blood in K2EDTA tubes. For TCRbeta analysis, collaborators shipped samples as frozen whole blood, isolated PBMCs, or DNA extracted from either of those sample types. Based on the germline V gene (reference sequence), the CDR1 and CDR2 sequences are LGHDT and YNNKEL. At the junction V is shortened by 1 base and J by 10 bases, with 5 bases in between. The CDR3, cysteine through phenylalanine, is 12 amino acids long. Only CDR3 DNA is held: 36 bases, read in frame from base 1.

The V gene is TRBV3-1 (or the pseudogene TRBV3-2) and the J gene is TRBJ1-6, with the D gene uncertain. Material for sequencing was peripheral blood. The TCR originated in a human donor in a cohort sampled during active COVID-19. The DNA sequence follows: TGTGCCAGCAGCCAAGCCAAATCACCCCTCCACTTT. It encodes CASSQAKSPLHF.